This T cell receptor beta chain was sequenced for a study of T cells in Graves' hyperthyroidism and ophthalmopathy. Trimming took 3 bases from V and 3 from J, leaving 12 bases between them. The length of the CDR3 is 15 residues. Germline values: CDR1 LGHDT, CDR2 YNNKEL (reference sequence). Amplification targeted TCR beta CDR3 regions from RNA transcripts. The study used the HTBI primer set for a first-round RT-PCR of the TCR CDR3. TCRdb used MiXCR to reprocess the multiplex PCR reads, holding one entry per CDR3 protein. The sample gives around 500,000 distinct CDR3 sequences, about 20% of which show up once; about 49% is in the top ten. This clonotype has just a few counts.

The TCR originated in a woman in her seventies with Graves' ophthalmopathy. J is TRBJ1-5 and V is TRBV3-1, with TRBD1 as a possible D gene (6 bases). The sample comprised blood. The CDR3 bases are TGTGCCAGCAGCCACGGGACGGGACACAATCAGCCCCAGCATTTT. Its translation is CASSHGTGHNQPQHF.